This entry lists 10 T cell receptor beta chains sequenced from one sample in a study of cytomegalovirus exposure and HLA in healthy donors. Use of 60 Vbeta and 13 Jbeta primers characterized the PCR. Sequenced by immunoSEQ multiplex PCR; TCRdb stores in-frame clones only, minus some. The sample includes 150,000 to 200,000 clones, 68% seen only once; the top ten take more than 9%. Sample: PBMCs. These receptors all stem from a man aged 30 to 39 in good health and CMV-seropositive.

This rearrangement joins TRBV19 to TRBJ1-5; D remains ambiguous. V was cut by 3 bases and J by 7 bases, with 10 bases left in between. Germline CDR1 reads LNHDA; CDR2 reads SQIVND (reference sequence). CDR3 length: 13 residues. The CDR3 coding sequence is TGTGCCAGTAGTATTTTAGCAGACCAGCCCCAGCATTTT. Translating it yields CASSILADQPQHF.

The chain has TRBV7-9 and TRBJ2-7; 11 bases align to TRBD1. CDR1 is SEHNR and CDR2 is FQNEAQ in the germline V gene (reference sequence). CDR3 size: 16 residues. The ends lost 5 bases at V and 3 bases at J; junction bases unmatched: 9. The CDR3 DNA reads as TGTGCCAGCAGCACCGCAGGGGGGACAGGGGGCTACGAGCAGTACTTC. This translates into CASSTAGGTGGYEQYF.

The chain links TRBV7-9 to TRBJ1-3; TRBD1 matches at 9 bases. V was clipped by 2 bases and J by 4 bases; unmatched bases: 3. The CDR3 is 15 residues long. The germline CDR1 and CDR2 sequences are SEHNR and FQNEAQ (reference sequence). The CDR3 nucleotides read TGTGCCAGCAGCTTAACAGGGGGCGAGGGAAACACCATATATTTT. Translating gives CASSLTGGEGNTIYF.

This chain links TRBV9 with TRBJ2-5; 11 bases map to TRBD2. CDR3 length: 15 amino acids. V trimming: 0 bases; J trimming: 5 bases; junction bases outside the gene matches: 3. The germline V gene has CDR1 SGDLS and CDR2 YYNGEE. The CDR3 loop is CASSVASGRTETQYF. The CDR3 DNA follows: TGTGCCAGCAGCGTAGCTAGCGGGAGGACGGAGACCCAGTACTTC.

This clone has a handful of counts. V usage is TRBV30 and J usage is TRBJ1-5; D unclear. This CDR3 comprises 13 residues. CDR1 is GTSNPN, CDR2 SVGIG, per germline (reference sequence). V was shortened by 5 bases and J by 2 bases, with 10 bases between the two germline ends. The CDR3 DNA follows: TGTGCCTGGGGGTCCGGGGGCAATCAGCCCCAGCATTTT. This translates into CAWGSGGNQPQHF.

This clone was found a few times. V gene TRBV19 combines with J gene TRBJ2-7; D might be TRBD1 (5 bases). CDR3 size: 14 residues. Deletions cut 1 base from V and 0 bases from J, with 7 bases between. Germline lookup yields CDR1 LNHDA and CDR2 SQIVND (reference sequence). The CDR3 nucleotides are TGTGCCAGTAGTATAGTTAGGGGCTCCTACGAGCAGTACTTC. This translates into CASSIVRGSYEQYF.

This chain connects TRBV28 to TRBJ1-1; 7 bases are a match to TRBD1. Trimming took 2 bases from V and 11 from J; bases not matched to a gene: 5. Germline V gives CDR1 MDHEN, CDR2 SYDVKM. This CDR3 has 12 amino acids. The CDR3: CASSLKGARAFF. The CDR3 nucleotides are TGTGCCAGCAGTTTAAAGGGGGCGAGGGCTTTCTTT.

This chain links TRBV4-1 with TRBJ2-1; 8 bases align to TRBD2. CDR1 MGHRA and CDR2 YSYEKL come from the germline V gene. V gave up 1 base and J gave up 4 bases; unmatched junction bases: 9. This CDR3 is 17 amino acids long. The DNA of the CDR3 is TGCGCCAGCAGCCAAGGCGGATCGGGAGGGGGGTACAATGAGCAGTTCTTC. It specifies CASSQGGSGGGYNEQFF.

This clone turned up a few times. This chain uses TRBV18 with TRBJ1-2, with D perhaps TRBD1 (5 bases). The germline gives CDR1 KGHSH, CDR2 LQKENI. With 2 bases removed from V and 1 base from J, the gap between germline ends came to 14 bases. This CDR3 is 16 amino acids long. The CDR3 DNA is TGTGCCAGCTCACCATCGCTTACAGGCGTTAACTATGGCTACACCTTC. Residues: CASSPSLTGVNYGYTF.

The chain recombines TRBV7-3 with TRBJ1-2; 8 bases align to TRBD1. The CDR3 loop spans 14 amino acids. The V gene end was trimmed by 4 bases and the J gene end by 3 bases; junction bases not matched to a gene: 4. Germline V gene data show CDR1 as SGHTA and CDR2 as FQGTGA. CDR3 in DNA: TGTGCCAGCAGCTCGGACAGGGTTGACTATGGCTACACCTTC. It translates to CASSSDRVDYGYTF.